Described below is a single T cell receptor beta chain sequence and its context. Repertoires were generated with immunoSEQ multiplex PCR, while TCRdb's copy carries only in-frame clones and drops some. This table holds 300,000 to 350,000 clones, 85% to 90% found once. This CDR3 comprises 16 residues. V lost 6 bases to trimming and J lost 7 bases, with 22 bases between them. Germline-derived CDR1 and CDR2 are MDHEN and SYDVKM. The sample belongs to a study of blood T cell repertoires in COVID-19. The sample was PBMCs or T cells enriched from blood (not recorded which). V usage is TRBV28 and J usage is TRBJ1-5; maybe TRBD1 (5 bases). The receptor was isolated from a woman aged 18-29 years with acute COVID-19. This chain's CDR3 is CASSYPLTAVEQPQHF. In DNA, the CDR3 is TGTGCCAGCAGCTACCCTTTGACAGCCGTCGAACAGCCCCAGCATTTT.